This T cell receptor beta chain stems from a study of spatial heterogeneity in lung cancer. As for the study in general: Averaged across combinations, each unique TCR and UMI pairing appeared more than ten times in raw reads, which were uncorrected.

This clonotype qualifies as medium-sized (0.01 to 0.1%). Since the library was made to target alpha chains, this beta chain is a stray read and its abundance is not meaningful. As for time point: sample taken at primary tumor resection. Whole RNA came from tumor, nontumor lung or frozen PBMC and was sequenced without being sorted. Donors were 72 untreated early-stage non-small cell lung cancer patients. The CDR3 extends over 12 amino acids. V was pared by 10 bases and J by 2 bases, with 11 bases between. TCRdb independently ran MiXCR on the 5' RACE reads; one entry per CDR3 protein. The sample consists of 9,500 to 15,000 distinct CDR3 sequences, approximately 6.2% of them appearing once.

This receptor was identified in a male donor with early-stage non-small cell lung cancer. The sequencing here drew on normal lung tissue next to the tumor, taken at surgery. The rearrangement uses TRBV12-3 or TRBV12-4 and TRBJ1-1; D not resolved. In DNA form, the CDR3 reads TGTGCCAATGTGGGGATTAACACTGAAGCTTTCTTT. Its translation is CANVGINTEAFF.